This T cell receptor (beta chain) was observed in a study of cytomegalovirus exposure and HLA in healthy donors. Overall study results and limits: Other equally common chains were less clonally expanded than HLA-associated TCR beta chains, a later analysis showed.

Germline loops: CDR1 MNHEY, CDR2 SMNVEV (reference sequence). The CDR3 is made up of 14 amino acids. Trimming took off 6 bases at V and 3 bases at J, with 15 bases between the two ends. The PCR made use of 60 Vbeta and 13 Jbeta primers. The table came from immunoSEQ multiplex PCR; TCRdb's copy has only in-frame clones and leaves some out. The sample has approximately 100,000 clones. As regards this clone: Its antigen is as yet unknown.

Sequenced sample: PBMCs. The sequence was collected from a man aged 45-65 years in good health and CMV-seropositive. This chain joins TRBV27 and TRBJ2-7; no clear D gene. In nucleotides, the CDR3 is TGTGCCAGCAGGCCGGGTCCCACGAGCTACGAGCAGTACTTC. Translated, it gives CASRPGPTSYEQYF.